This T cell receptor beta chain is drawn from a study of metastatic and nonmetastatic thyroid tumors. Study information: Repertoires from malignant and benign thyroid patients were compared across blood and tumor or nodule tissue.

The CDR3 has 19 residues. Per the germline V gene, CDR1 is SGHRS and CDR2 is YFSETQ. V lost 3 bases and J lost 2; bases outside the gene matches: 10. TCRdb used MiXCR to call clones anew from the PCR reads. The profile shows some 31,000 clones, 3.5% to 5% of them singletons. This clone appeared many times. Nobody among the patients had been given any treatment before thyroid surgery. The sample was blood. The clonotype was recovered from a female donor with papillary thyroid cancer or a benign thyroid nodule (not recorded which). Some clones in this sample may be carry-over from other donors' samples. This chain links TRBV5-1 with TRBJ2-3; TRBD2 matches at 15 bases. The CDR3 sequence: CASSSGTSGRLHLTDTQYF. The CDR3 DNA sequence: TGCGCCAGCAGCTCTGGGACTAGCGGGAGGCTACACCTCACAGATACGCAGTATTTT.